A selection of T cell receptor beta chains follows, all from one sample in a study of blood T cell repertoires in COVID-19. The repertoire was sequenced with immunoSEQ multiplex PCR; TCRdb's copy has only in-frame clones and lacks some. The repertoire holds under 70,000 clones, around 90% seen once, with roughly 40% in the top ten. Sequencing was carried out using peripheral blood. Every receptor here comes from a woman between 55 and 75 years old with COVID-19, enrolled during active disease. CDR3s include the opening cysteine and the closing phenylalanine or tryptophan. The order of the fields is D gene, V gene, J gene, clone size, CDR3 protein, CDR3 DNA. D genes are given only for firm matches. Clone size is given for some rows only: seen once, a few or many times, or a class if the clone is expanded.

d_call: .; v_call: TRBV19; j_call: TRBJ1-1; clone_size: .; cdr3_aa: CASSIGTNTEAFF; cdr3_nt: TGTGCCAGTAGTATAGGGACAAACACTGAAGCTTTCTTT
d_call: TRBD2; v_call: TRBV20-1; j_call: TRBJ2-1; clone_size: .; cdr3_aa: CSASGRIAGPYNEQFF; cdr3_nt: TGCAGTGCTAGTGGCCGGATAGCGGGCCCCTACAATGAGCAGTTCTTC
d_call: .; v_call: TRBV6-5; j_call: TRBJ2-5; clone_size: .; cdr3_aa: CASRTGETQYF; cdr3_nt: TGTGCCAGCAGGACGGGGGAGACCCAGTACTTC
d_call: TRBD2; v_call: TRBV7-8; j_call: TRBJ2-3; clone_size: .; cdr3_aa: CASSGGGAGTDTQYF; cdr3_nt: TGTGCCAGCAGCGGGGGGGGAGCCGGCACAGATACGCAGTATTTT
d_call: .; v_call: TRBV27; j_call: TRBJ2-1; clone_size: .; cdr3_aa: CASSLTGFSYNEQFF; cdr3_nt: TGTGCCAGCAGTTTGACGGGGTTCTCCTACAATGAGCAGTTCTTC
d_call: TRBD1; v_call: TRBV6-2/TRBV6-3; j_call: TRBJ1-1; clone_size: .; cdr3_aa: CASSYQGRGRTEAFF; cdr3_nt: TGTGCCAGCAGTTACCAGGGCAGGGGGCGGACTGAAGCTTTCTTT
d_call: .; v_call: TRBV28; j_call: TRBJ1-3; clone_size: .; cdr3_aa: CASSLTRGGNTIYF; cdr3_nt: TGTGCCAGCAGCCTTACTCGAGGCGGAAACACCATATATTTT
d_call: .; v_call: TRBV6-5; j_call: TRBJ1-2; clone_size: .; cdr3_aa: CATTQGPPNYGYTF; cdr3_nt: TGTGCCACCACGCAGGGTCCCCCTAACTATGGCTACACCTTC
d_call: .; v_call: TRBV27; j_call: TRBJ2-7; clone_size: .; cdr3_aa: CASSLTGYEQYF; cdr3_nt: TGTGCCAGCAGTTTAACAGGCTACGAGCAGTACTTC
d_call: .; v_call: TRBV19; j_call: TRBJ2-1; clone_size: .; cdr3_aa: CASSGFAGMDEQFF; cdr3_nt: TGTGCCAGTAGTGGTTTCGCGGGCATGGATGAGCAGTTCTTC
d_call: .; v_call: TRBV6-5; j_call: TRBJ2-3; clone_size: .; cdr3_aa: CASKHSTDTQYF; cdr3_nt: TGTGCCAGCAAGCACAGCACAGATACGCAGTATTTT
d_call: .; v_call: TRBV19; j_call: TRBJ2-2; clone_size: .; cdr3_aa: CASSIEGGTGELFF; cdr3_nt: TGTGCCAGTAGTATAGAGGGGGGCACCGGGGAGCTGTTTTTT
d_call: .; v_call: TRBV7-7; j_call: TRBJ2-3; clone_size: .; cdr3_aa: CASSQGHSTDTQYF; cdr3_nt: TGTGCCAGCAGCCAGGGACACAGCACAGATACGCAGTATTTT
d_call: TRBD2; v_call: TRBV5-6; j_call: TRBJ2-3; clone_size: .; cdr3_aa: CASSLGLAGQDTQYF; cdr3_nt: TGTGCCAGCAGCTTGGGACTAGCGGGCCAAGATACGCAGTATTTT
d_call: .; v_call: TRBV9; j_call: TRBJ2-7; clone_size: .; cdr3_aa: CASSPAGTTHQEQYF; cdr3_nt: TGTGCCAGCAGCCCGGCCGGGACAACCCATCAAGAGCAGTACTTC
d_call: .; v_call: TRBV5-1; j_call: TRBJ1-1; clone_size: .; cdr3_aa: CASSQGRGVGGEAFF; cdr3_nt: TGCGCCAGCAGCCAAGGCCGGGGGGTTGGTGGTGAAGCTTTCTTT
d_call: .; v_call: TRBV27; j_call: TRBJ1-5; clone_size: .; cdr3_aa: CASSLSAANQPQHF; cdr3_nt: TGTGCCAGCAGTTTATCAGCGGCCAATCAGCCCCAGCATTTT
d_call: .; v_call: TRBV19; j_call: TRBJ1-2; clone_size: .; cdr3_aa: CASSIPGYGYTF; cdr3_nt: TGTGCCAGTAGTATACCGGGCTATGGCTACACCTTC
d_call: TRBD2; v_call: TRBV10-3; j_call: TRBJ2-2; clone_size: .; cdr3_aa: CAIRTSGGSNTGELFF; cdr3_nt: TGTGCCATCCGGACTAGCGGGGGATCGAACACCGGGGAGCTGTTTTTT
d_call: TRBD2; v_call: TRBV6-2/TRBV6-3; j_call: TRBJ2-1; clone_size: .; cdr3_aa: CASSNLGGSTYNEQFF; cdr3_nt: TGTGCCAGCAGCAACCTTGGCGGGAGCACCTACAATGAGCAGTTCTTC
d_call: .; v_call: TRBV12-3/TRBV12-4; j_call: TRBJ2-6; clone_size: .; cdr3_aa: CASSKESAVLTF; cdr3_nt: TGTGCCAGCTCTAAGGAGTCGGCCGTCCTGACTTTC
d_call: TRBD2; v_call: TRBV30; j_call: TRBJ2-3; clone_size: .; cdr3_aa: CAWSGGIAGGADTQYF; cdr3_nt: TGTGCCTGGAGTGGGGGCATAGCGGGAGGGGCCGATACGCAGTATTTT
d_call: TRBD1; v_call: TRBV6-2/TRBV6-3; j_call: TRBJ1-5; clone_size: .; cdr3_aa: CASSLTGVSNQPQHF; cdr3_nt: TGTGCCAGCAGTTTAACAGGGGTCAGCAATCAGCCCCAGCATTTT
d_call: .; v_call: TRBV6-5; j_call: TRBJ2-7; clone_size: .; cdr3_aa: CASIFAFGYEQYF; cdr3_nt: TGTGCCAGCATTTTCGCATTCGGCTACGAGCAGTACTTC
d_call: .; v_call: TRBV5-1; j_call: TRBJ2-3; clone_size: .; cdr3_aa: CASSLADSRTDTQYF; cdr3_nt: TGCGCCAGCAGCTTGGCCGACAGTCGAACAGATACGCAGTATTTT
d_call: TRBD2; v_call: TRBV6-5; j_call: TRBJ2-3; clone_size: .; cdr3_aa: CASSFGGEAEDTQYF; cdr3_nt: TGTGCCAGCAGTTTCGGGGGGGAGGCCGAGGATACGCAGTATTTT
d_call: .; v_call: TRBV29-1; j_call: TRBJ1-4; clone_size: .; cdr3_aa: CSVASDRKLFF; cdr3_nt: TGCAGCGTTGCTAGTGACAGGAAACTGTTTTTT
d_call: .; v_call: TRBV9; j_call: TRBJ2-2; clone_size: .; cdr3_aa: CASSSPVLTANTGELFF; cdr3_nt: TGTGCCAGCAGCTCCCCAGTTCTGACAGCGAACACCGGGGAGCTGTTTTTT
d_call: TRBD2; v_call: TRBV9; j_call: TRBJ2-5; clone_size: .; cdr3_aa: CASSAGLAGGETQYF; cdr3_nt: TGTGCCAGCAGCGCTGGACTAGCGGGGGGAGAGACCCAGTACTTC
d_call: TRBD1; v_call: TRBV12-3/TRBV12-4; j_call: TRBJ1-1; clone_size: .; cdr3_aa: CASNDRGNTEAFF; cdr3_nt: TGTGCCAGCAACGACAGGGGGAACACTGAAGCTTTCTTT
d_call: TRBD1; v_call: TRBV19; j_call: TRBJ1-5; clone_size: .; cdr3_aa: CASSGTGGRQPQHF; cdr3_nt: TGTGCCAGTAGCGGGACAGGGGGCCGACAGCCCCAGCATTTT
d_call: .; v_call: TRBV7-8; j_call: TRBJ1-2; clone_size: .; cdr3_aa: CASSHRAPRGGYTF; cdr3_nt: TGTGCCAGCAGCCACCGAGCACCCCGGGGGGGCTACACCTTC
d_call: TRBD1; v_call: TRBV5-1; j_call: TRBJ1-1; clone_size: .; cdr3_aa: CASSWAQGADTEAFF; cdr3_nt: TGCGCCAGCAGCTGGGCGCAGGGGGCTGACACTGAAGCTTTCTTT
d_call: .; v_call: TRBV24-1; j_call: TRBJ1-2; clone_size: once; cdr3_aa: CATSDPVTDGYTF; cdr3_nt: TGTGCCACCAGTGATCCGGTGACAGATGGCTACACCTTC
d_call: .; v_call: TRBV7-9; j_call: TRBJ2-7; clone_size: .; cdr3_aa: CASSSFGLPFDEQYF; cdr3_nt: TGTGCCAGCAGCTCCTTCGGACTTCCCTTCGACGAGCAGTACTTC
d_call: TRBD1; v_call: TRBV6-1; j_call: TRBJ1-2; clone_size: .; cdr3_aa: CASSEAEDRVDGYTF; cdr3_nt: TGTGCCAGCAGTGAAGCGGAGGACAGGGTTGATGGCTACACCTTC
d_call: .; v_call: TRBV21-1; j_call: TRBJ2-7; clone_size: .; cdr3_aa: CASSGRQRPTYEQYF; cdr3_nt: TGTGCCAGCAGCGGACGACAGAGACCGACCTACGAGCAGTACTTC
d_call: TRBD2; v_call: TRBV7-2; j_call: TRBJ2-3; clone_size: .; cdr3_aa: CASSLHQRGSTDTQYF; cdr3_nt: TGTGCCAGCAGCCTCCACCAGCGGGGAAGCACAGATACGCAGTATTTT
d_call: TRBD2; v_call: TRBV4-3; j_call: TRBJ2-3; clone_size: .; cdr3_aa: CASSQEGIAGGPDTQYF; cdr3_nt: TGCGCCAGCAGCCAAGAGGGGATAGCGGGAGGGCCAGATACGCAGTATTTT